These T cell receptor beta chains were read from a single sample in a study of blood T cell repertoires in COVID-19. Produced via immunoSEQ multiplex PCR; TCRdb's table is partial and in-frame only. The table lists 95,000 to 120,000 clones, approximately 85% of them singletons, with 5% to 6% in the top ten. The sequenced material came from peripheral blood. The receptor source for this set is a woman aged 55 to 70 with COVID-19, enrolled during active disease. CDR3s include the opening cysteine and the closing phenylalanine or tryptophan. The D gene is left open where the match is weak. Clone size appears in some rows only: once, few, many, or a class for an expanded clone.

J: TRBJ1-3
V: TRBV3-1/TRBV3-2
size: NA
D: NA
DNA: TGTGCCAGCAGCCAAGGGTCGGGGAGGGGAAACACCATATATTTT
CDR3: CASSQGSGRGNTIYF

J: TRBJ2-7
V: TRBV7-9
size: NA
D: NA
DNA: TGTGCCAGCAGCTTAACCTCAGGGGGGCCCCTCCTTCTCTACGAGCAGTACTTC
CDR3: CASSLTSGGPLLLYEQYF

J: TRBJ2-5
V: TRBV18
size: NA
D: NA
DNA: TGTGCCAGCTCCCGCGCGTCCCAAGAGACCCAGTACTTC
CDR3: CASSRASQETQYF

J: TRBJ1-1
V: TRBV27
size: NA
D: NA
DNA: TGTGCCAGCAGGGGAACGGGGGGCACTGAAGCTTTCTTT
CDR3: CASRGTGGTEAFF

J: TRBJ1-5
V: TRBV4-3
size: NA
D: NA
DNA: TGCGCCAGCAGCCAAGATGGGCAGGGGCGACAGCCCCAGCATTTT
CDR3: CASSQDGQGRQPQHF

J: TRBJ1-1
V: TRBV7-9
size: NA
D: TRBD1
DNA: TGTGCCAGCAGCTTAGTCAGACAGGGGAGCACTGAAGCTTTCTTT
CDR3: CASSLVRQGSTEAFF

J: TRBJ1-6
V: TRBV5-4
size: NA
D: NA
DNA: TGTGCCAGCAGCTTGGTGCGGGGTTCGGCTAATTCACCCCTCCACTTT
CDR3: CASSLVRGSANSPLHF

J: TRBJ1-2
V: TRBV25-1
size: NA
D: NA
DNA: TGTGCCAGCAGTGAATATGGCGGGAACTATGGCTACACCTTC
CDR3: CASSEYGGNYGYTF

J: TRBJ1-6
V: TRBV6-6
size: NA
D: NA
DNA: TGTGCCAGCAGTTACCTCGATACATCTCATTCACCCCTCCACTTT
CDR3: CASSYLDTSHSPLHF

J: TRBJ2-7
V: TRBV11-3
size: NA
D: NA
DNA: TGTGCCAGCAGCCTAGAATTCGGGAGCTCCTACGAGCAGTACTTC
CDR3: CASSLEFGSSYEQYF

J: TRBJ1-2
V: TRBV29-1
size: NA
D: TRBD1
DNA: TGCAGCGTCCAACTCCGGGACAGGGGCTACTATGGCTACACCTTC
CDR3: CSVQLRDRGYYGYTF

J: TRBJ1-2
V: TRBV9
size: NA
D: NA
DNA: TGTGCCAGCAGTGGTTTGGGGGCGGGCTATGGCTACACCTTC
CDR3: CASSGLGAGYGYTF

J: TRBJ1-4
V: TRBV19
size: NA
D: TRBD1
DNA: TGTGCCAGTAGTATCGGACAGGGCGAGGAAAAACTGTTTTTT
CDR3: CASSIGQGEEKLFF

J: TRBJ1-2
V: TRBV12-3/TRBV12-4
size: NA
D: NA
DNA: TGTGCCAGCAGCCCGGGTGGGGGCTACACCTTC
CDR3: CASSPGGGYTF

J: TRBJ2-2
V: TRBV11-2
size: NA
D: NA
DNA: TGTGCCAGCAGCTTCAGGGGGGCCGGGGAGCTGTTTTTT
CDR3: CASSFRGAGELFF

J: TRBJ2-7
V: TRBV7-8
size: once
D: TRBD2
DNA: TGTGCCAGCAGCTCCGGGACTAACTCCTACGAGCAGTACTTC
CDR3: CASSSGTNSYEQYF

J: TRBJ1-2
V: TRBV4-2
size: few
D: NA
DNA: TGTGCCAGCAGCCAAGGTCTGGCAGGTGACACAGCTAACTATGGCTACACCTTC
CDR3: CASSQGLAGDTANYGYTF

J: TRBJ2-7
V: TRBV3-1/TRBV3-2
size: NA
D: NA
DNA: TGTGCCAGCAGCCAAGAGACTAGTGGAGCCTACGAGCAGTACTTC
CDR3: CASSQETSGAYEQYF

J: TRBJ1-1
V: TRBV7-3
size: NA
D: NA
DNA: TGTGCCAGCAGCTCTCAGATAAACACTGAAGCTTTCTTT
CDR3: CASSSQINTEAFF

J: TRBJ1-2
V: TRBV7-3
size: NA
D: TRBD1
DNA: TGTGCCAGCAGCTTAACCCGGGACAGCCCCAACTATGGCTACACCTTC
CDR3: CASSLTRDSPNYGYTF

J: TRBJ1-1
V: TRBV2
size: NA
D: NA
DNA: TGTGCCAGCAGTGAAGAATGGGGGGGATCGGCTTTCTTT
CDR3: CASSEEWGGSAFF

J: TRBJ2-7
V: TRBV5-1
size: NA
D: TRBD1
DNA: TGCGCCAGCAGCTTGTCCGGGACAGGCTACGAGCAGTACTTC
CDR3: CASSLSGTGYEQYF

J: TRBJ2-1
V: TRBV7-6
size: NA
D: NA
DNA: TGTGCCAGCAGCTTAGGCTCTAGCGACTTCAATGAGCAGTTCTTC
CDR3: CASSLGSSDFNEQFF

J: TRBJ1-1
V: TRBV9
size: NA
D: NA
DNA: TGTGCCAGCAGCGCAAACCCGGGGGTTCCATCTGCTTTCTTT
CDR3: CASSANPGVPSAFF

J: TRBJ2-7
V: TRBV15
size: NA
D: TRBD1
DNA: TGTGCCACCAGCAGACTCCACGGGGACAGGCTTTACTACGAGCAGTACTTC
CDR3: CATSRLHGDRLYYEQYF

J: TRBJ1-5
V: TRBV5-1
size: NA
D: NA
DNA: TGCGCCAGCAGCCCGGGTGGGGCAAATCAGCCCCAGCATTTT
CDR3: CASSPGGANQPQHF

J: TRBJ2-2
V: TRBV10-3
size: NA
D: TRBD2
DNA: TGTGCCATCAGTGACCTGACTAGCGGGGGGCACACCGGGGAGCTGTTTTTT
CDR3: CAISDLTSGGHTGELFF

J: TRBJ2-6
V: TRBV5-4
size: NA
D: NA
DNA: TGTGCCAGCAGCACAGAAGTCGCCTCTGGGGCCAACGTCCTGACTTTC
CDR3: CASSTEVASGANVLTF

J: TRBJ1-2
V: TRBV28
size: NA
D: NA
DNA: TGTGCCAGCAGTACGACACCTAACTATGGCTACACCTTC
CDR3: CASSTTPNYGYTF

J: TRBJ1-3
V: TRBV25-1
size: NA
D: NA
DNA: TGTGCCAGCACGACCCTCGACAGCCACTCTGGAAACACCATATATTTT
CDR3: CASTTLDSHSGNTIYF